The T cell receptor beta chain described here comes from a study of blood T cells in healthy people across ages. Germline assignment: CDR1 LGHDT and CDR2 YNNKEL (reference sequence). V was pared by 0 bases and J by 4 bases, with 8 bases between. The CDR3 is made up of 14 amino acids. Using a J-beta primer mix together with a sample-barcoded 5' primer, a second PCR was run for roughly 6 to 11 cycles. In TCRdb, the 5' RACE reads were re-called with MiXCR into one record per CDR3 protein. The data show roughly 800,000 distinct CDR3 sequences, 58% seen once. This sequence joins TRBV3-1 and TRBJ2-3; D remains unclear. This receptor was identified in a man aged 30 to 45 in good health. The sequencing sample was made of blood. CDR3: CASSQERLSDTQYF. The CDR3 bases are TGTGCCAGCAGCCAAGAGAGACTTTCAGATACGCAGTATTTT.